A selection of T cell receptor beta chains follows, all from one sample in a study of tumor-infiltrating lymphocytes in primary liver carcinoma. TCRdb reprocessed the multiplex PCR reads with MiXCR, giving one entry per CDR3 protein. The repertoire holds about 37,000 distinct CDR3 sequences, with around 80% as singletons. Input material: tumor-adjacent normal liver tissue. The source of these receptors is a man aged 40-55 years with primary liver carcinoma and hepatitis B virus infection. The CDR3 runs from the conserved cysteine through the conserved F or W. The D gene is left open where the match is weak. Size is omitted from some rows. Given values are once, few, many or a class for expanded clones.

d_call clone_size j_call v_call cdr3_nt cdr3_aa
TRBD1 . TRBJ1-1 TRBV5-1 TGCGCCAGCAGCTTTCACGAGACAGGGGACATTGAAGCTTTCTTT CASSFHETGDIEAFF
TRBD2 once TRBJ2-3 TRBV6-2/TRBV6-3 TGTGCCAGCAGTTACATGGGAGGGGCCACAGATACGCAGTATTTT CASSYMGGATDTQYF
. medium-sized TRBJ1-1 TRBV4-2 TGTGCCAGCAGCCAAGATTCCAATGGGAGAGCTTTCTTT CASSQDSNGRAFF
TRBD1 . TRBJ2-3 TRBV11-2 TGTGCCAACAGCTTAGTTAACACAGGGGCAGATACGCAGTATTTC CANSLVNTGADTQYF
. . TRBJ1-6 TRBV6-5 TGTGCCAGCAGTCACCTACAGAATTCATCCCTCCACTTT CASSHLQNSSLHF
. . TRBJ2-7 TRBV6-5 TGTGCCAGCAGTTACGGGCGGTATGGGAACGAGCAGTACTTC CASSYGRYGNEQYF
. . TRBJ2-2 TRBV6-5 TGTACCAGCAACTGGGACGCCGGGGAGCTGTTTTTT CTSNWDAGELFF
. . TRBJ2-7 TRBV7-9 TGTGCCAGGAGCCCGGGTTTTGACGGCGAGCAGTACTTC CARSPGFDGEQYF
TRBD1 . TRBJ2-3 TRBV12-3/TRBV12-4 TGTGCCAGTAGTCCCCCAGGACAGGGGAGGGCTCAGCCCCAGTATTTT CASSPPGQGRAQPQYF
. . TRBJ2-2 TRBV12-3/TRBV12-4 TGTGCCAGCAGTTCAGGGCAGGGGGGAGCGGTAGGGGAGCTGTTTTTT CASSSGQGGAVGELFF
. . TRBJ2-7 TRBV7-2 TGTGCCAGCAGCTGGGGGGACACCCCCTACGAGCAGTACTTC CASSWGDTPYEQYF
TRBD1 . TRBJ1-2 TRBV4-3 TGCGCCAGCAGCGATACAGGACAGGGTAAGAGCTATGGCTACACCTTC CASSDTGQGKSYGYTF
. . TRBJ1-5 TRBV5-6 TGTGCCAGCATCTTGGGGTATGATAATCAGCCCCAACATTTT CASILGYDNQPQHF
. . TRBJ2-4 TRBV11-2 TGTGCAAGCAGCACCGGGACGGGGGATAACATTCAGTACTTC CASSTGTGDNIQYF
. . TRBJ2-1 TRBV29-1 TGCAGCGTTACTCACCGGAGTTCCTACAATGAGCAGTTCTTC CSVTHRSSYNEQFF
. once TRBJ1-1 TRBV6-2/TRBV6-3 TGTGCCGGTCGGCGATGGGGTATGAACACTGAAGCTTTCTTT CAGRRWGMNTEAFF
TRBD1 . TRBJ1-4 TRBV11-2 TGTGCCAGCAGCGCCACGACAGGGTTTGATAATGAAAAACTGCTTTTT CASSATTGFDNEKLLF
. once TRBJ2-1 TRBV29-1 TGCAGCGTTGAATTCGGTAGCGAGAGGATAACAGATGAGCAGTTCTTC CSVEFGSERITDEQFF
. . TRBJ1-1 TRBV11-2 TGTGCCAGCAGCTTTAAGTACAGGGCAGTGATGATTTTT CASSFKYRAVMIF
TRBD2 . TRBJ2-2 TRBV29-1 TGCAGCGTGCATGAGGGGAGCGGGAAGCTGTTTTTT CSVHEGSGKLFF
TRBD2 once TRBJ2-1 TRBV7-9 TGTGCCGGCACCTTCCCGTCCAGCGGGGAATACAGTGAGCAGATCTTC CAGTFPSSGEYSEQIF
. . TRBJ2-2 TRBV11-2 TGTGCCAGCAGCTCAATCAACAGGGAATTCGGGGAGCTGTTTTTT CASSSINREFGELFF
. . TRBJ2-3 TRBV3-1 TGTGCCAGCAGCCACGGAATCCGGGGTGATATGCAGTATTTT CASSHGIRGDMQYF
TRBD1 . TRBJ1-5 TRBV6-1 TGTGCCGGCAGTCTACAGGGGGCTACTCAGCCTCAGCATTTT CAGSLQGATQPQHF
TRBD2 . TRBJ2-2 TRBV6-2/TRBV6-3 TGTGCCAACACCCCTGCGGGGGTGGACACCGGGGAGCTGTTTTTT CANTPAGVDTGELFF
. . TRBJ2-1 TRBV7-3 TGTGCCAGCAGCCGAGGACGCACTGAGCAGTTCTTC CASSRGRTEQFF
. . TRBJ1-6 TRBV14 TGTGCCAGCAGCCACTCAAGGGAAAATTCACTCCTCCACTTT CASSHSRENSLLHF
TRBD2 . TRBJ2-1 TRBV7-2 TGTGCCAGGAGCCGGAGGGAGGGGAGCGGAGGCTACAATGAGCAATTCTTC CARSRREGSGGYNEQFF
TRBD1 few TRBJ1-5 TRBV6-1 TGTGCCAGCAGTGATCCGGGACAGGGGAATCAGCCCCAGCATTTT CASSDPGQGNQPQHF
. . TRBJ2-1 TRBV29-1 . CSVVPLVGLGNEQSF
. many TRBJ2-7 TRBV7-8 TGTGCCAGCAGCACCGACTACTCCTACGAGCAGTACTTC CASSTDYSYEQYF
TRBD1 . TRBJ2-7 TRBV4-2 TGTGCCAGCAGCCAAGAGGGGCTCGAGACAGGGGGCTGGGAGCAGTATTTC CASSQEGLETGGWEQYF
. . TRBJ2-7 TRBV11-2 TGTGTTAGCAGCTCTAACAGGGACTCCTACGAGCAGTACTTC CVSSSNRDSYEQYF
TRBD1 . TRBJ2-7 TRBV4-2 TGTGTCAGCAGCCAAGAGAGGCTCGAGACAGGGGGCTGGGAGCACTACTTC CVSSQERLETGGWEHYF
TRBD1 . TRBJ2-4 TRBV6-1 TGTGCCAGCAGTGAAGCACTTGGATACGTCGGACAGGATGTCAAGAATATTCAGTACTTC CASSEALGYVGQDVKNIQYF